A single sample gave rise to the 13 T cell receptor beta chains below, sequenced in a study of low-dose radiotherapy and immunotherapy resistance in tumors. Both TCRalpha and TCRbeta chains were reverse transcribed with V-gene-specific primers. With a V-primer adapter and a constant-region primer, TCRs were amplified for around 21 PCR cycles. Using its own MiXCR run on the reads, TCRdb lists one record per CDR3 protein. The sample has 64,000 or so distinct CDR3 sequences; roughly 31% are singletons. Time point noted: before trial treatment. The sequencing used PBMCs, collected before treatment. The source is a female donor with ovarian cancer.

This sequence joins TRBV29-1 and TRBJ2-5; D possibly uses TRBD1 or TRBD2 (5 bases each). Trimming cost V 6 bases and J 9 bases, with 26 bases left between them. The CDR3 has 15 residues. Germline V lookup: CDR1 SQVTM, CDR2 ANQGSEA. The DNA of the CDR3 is TGCAGCGTCCCGAGGGGCACTAGTCCGGGCCACTCCCAGTACTTC. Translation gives CSVPRGTSPGHSQYF.

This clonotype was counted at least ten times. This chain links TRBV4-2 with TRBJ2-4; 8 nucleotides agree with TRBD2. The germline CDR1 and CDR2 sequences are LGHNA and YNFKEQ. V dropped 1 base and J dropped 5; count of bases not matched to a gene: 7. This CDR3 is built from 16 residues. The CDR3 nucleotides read TGTGCCAGCAGCCAAGTTGCGGGACTAGTAGAAAACATTCAGTACTTC. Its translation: CASSQVAGLVENIQYF.

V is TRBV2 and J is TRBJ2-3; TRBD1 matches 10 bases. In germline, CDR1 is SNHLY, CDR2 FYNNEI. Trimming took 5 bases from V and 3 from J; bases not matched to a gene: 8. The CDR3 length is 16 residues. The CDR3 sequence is CASSQTGTGATDTQYF. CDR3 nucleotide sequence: TGTGCCAGCAGTCAGACCGGGACAGGGGCAACAGATACGCAGTATTTT.

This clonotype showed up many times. The CDR3 DNA is TGTGCCAGCAGCTCCCAGACTAGCGGGAGTGCCAATGAGCAGTTCTTC. Translation: CASSSQTSGSANEQFF. The chain carries TRBV7-3 and TRBJ2-1; the match to TRBD2 covers 12 bases. The CDR3 consists of 16 residues. Losses at the gene ends were 4 bases for V and 6 bases for J; bases not matched to a gene: 7. The germline gives CDR1 SGHTA, CDR2 FQGTGA.

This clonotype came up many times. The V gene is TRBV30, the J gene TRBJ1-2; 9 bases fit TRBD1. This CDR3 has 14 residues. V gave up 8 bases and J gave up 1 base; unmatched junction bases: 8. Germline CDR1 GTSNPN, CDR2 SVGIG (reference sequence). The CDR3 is CAGNRGRRNYGYTF. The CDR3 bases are TGTGCCGGAAACAGGGGGCGACGTAACTATGGCTACACCTTC.

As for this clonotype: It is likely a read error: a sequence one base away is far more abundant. The CDR3 DNA sequence: TGTGCCAGCAGCTTTGACTGGGGAACAGATACGCAGTATTTT. Its translation: CASSFDWGTDTQYF. The V gene is TRBV5-8, the J gene TRBJ2-3; D uncertain. Germline V lookup: CDR1 SGHTS, CDR2 YDEGEE. The CDR3 consists of 14 residues. V was trimmed by 2 bases and J by 3 bases, leaving 10 bases between them.

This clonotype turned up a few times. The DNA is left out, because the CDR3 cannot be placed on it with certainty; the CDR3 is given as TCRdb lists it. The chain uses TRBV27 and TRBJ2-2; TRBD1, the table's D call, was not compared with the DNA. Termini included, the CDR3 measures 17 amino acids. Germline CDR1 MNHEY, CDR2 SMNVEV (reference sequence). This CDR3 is CASSLGTANTGELFFFF.

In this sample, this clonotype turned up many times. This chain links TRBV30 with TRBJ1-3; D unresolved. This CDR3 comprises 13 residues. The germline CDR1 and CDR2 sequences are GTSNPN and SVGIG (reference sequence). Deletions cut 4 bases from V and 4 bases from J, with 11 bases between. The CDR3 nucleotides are TGTGCCTGGACAGCGTCGTTGGGAAACACCATATATTTT. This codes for CAWTASLGNTIYF.

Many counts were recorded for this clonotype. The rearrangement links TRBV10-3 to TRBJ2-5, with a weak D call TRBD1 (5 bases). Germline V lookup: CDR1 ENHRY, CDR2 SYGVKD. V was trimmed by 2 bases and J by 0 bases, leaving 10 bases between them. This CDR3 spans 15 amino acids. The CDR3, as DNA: TGTGCCATCAGTGAGAGGGGCAGGGACCAAGAGACCCAGTACTTC. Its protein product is CAISERGRDQETQYF.

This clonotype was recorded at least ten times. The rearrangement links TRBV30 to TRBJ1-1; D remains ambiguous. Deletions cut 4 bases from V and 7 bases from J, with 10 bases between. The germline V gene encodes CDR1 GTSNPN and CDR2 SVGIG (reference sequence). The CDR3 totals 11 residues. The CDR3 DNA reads TGTGCCTGGAAATGGGAGGGTGAAGCTTTCTTT. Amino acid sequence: CAWKWEGEAFF.

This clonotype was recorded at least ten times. The DNA of the CDR3 is TGTGCCAGCAGCTTGGGGATAGGGGTGAACACTGAAGCTTTCTTT. This translates into CASSLGIGVNTEAFF. This chain connects TRBV7-8 to TRBJ1-1, with D possibly matching TRBD1 (5 bases). Per the germline V gene, CDR1 is SGHVS and CDR2 is FQNEAQ. The CDR3 is 15 amino acids. Trimming removed 3 bases from V and 0 bases from J, with 11 bases in between.

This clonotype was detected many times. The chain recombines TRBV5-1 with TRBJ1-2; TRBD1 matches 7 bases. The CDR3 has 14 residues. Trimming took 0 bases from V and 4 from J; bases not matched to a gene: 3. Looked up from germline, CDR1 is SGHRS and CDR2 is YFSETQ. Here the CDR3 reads CASSLEGQIYGYTF. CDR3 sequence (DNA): TGCGCCAGCAGCTTGGAGGGACAGATCTATGGCTACACCTTC.

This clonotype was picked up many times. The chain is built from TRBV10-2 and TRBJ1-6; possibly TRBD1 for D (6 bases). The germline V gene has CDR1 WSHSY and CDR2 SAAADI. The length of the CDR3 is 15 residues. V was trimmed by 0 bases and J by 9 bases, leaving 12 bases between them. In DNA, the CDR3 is TGCGCCAGCAGTGAGTCGCCCCCGACAGGTTCACCCCTCCACTTT. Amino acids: CASSESPPTGSPLHF.